The sequence of this T cell receptor beta chain was determined in a study of cytomegalovirus exposure and HLA in healthy donors. Whole-study findings and limits: Sequencing likely caused a cluster of highly shared sequence variants.

Regarding this clone: No antigen is known for it.

CDR3 size: 15 residues. Trimming at V came to 0 bases and at J to 4 bases, leaving 4 bases not matched to a gene. Looked up from germline, CDR1 is MGHDK and CDR2 is SYGVNS. PCR primers comprised 60 Vbeta and 13 Jbeta primers. Using immunoSEQ multiplex PCR, the repertoire was profiled, and TCRdb retains in-frame clones only, with some absent. This table has under 200,000 clones, approximately 84% appearing once. Sequenced input: PBMCs. The TCR was taken from a man aged 50 to 60 in good health and CMV-seronegative. This chain links TRBV25-1 with TRBJ2-3, with 7 bases that match TRBD1. In DNA, the CDR3 is TGTGCCAGCAGTGAATACACAGGGGTCTCAGATACGCAGTATTTT. It yields the protein CASSEYTGVSDTQYF.